The 8 T cell receptor beta chains presented below share a single source sample, sequenced in a study of OX40 agonist ivuxolimab in advanced cancers. Sequencing was performed with immunoSEQ multiplex PCR; in TCRdb, only in-frame clones are kept and a portion is missing. The sample lists tens of thousands of clones; around 82% were seen once. The material was CD4+ or CD8+ T cells sorted from blood, obtained in a trial of the OX40 agonist ivuxolimab. These receptor sequences come from an adult with an advanced solid tumor such as melanoma, head and neck, liver or kidney cancer.

The chain couples TRBV19 to TRBJ2-1; 8 bases are shared with TRBD2. This CDR3 has 18 residues. Germline trimming cut 2 bases from V and 7 bases from J; bases unmatched to any gene: 16. Germline loops: CDR1 LNHDA, CDR2 SQIVND (reference sequence). This CDR3 is CASSITWTGGIPANEQFF. The CDR3 coding sequence is TGTGCCAGTAGTATAACCTGGACGGGGGGGATCCCTGCGAATGAGCAGTTCTTC. Based on the CDR3 plus reference TRBV19 and TRBJ2-1, the full variable domain is DGGITQSPKYLFRKEGQNVTLSCEQNLNHDAMYWYRQDPGQGLRLIYYSQIVNDFQKGDIAEGYSVSREKKESFPLTVTSAQKNPTAFYLCASSITWTGGIPANEQFFGPGTRLTVL.

The sample holds a few counts of this clone. The chain has TRBV19 and TRBJ1-1; D is ambiguous. This CDR3 is 13 amino acids long. The ends were cut back, 1 base at V and 1 base at J, with 4 bases in the middle. Germline V CDR1 and CDR2: LNHDA, SQIVND (reference sequence). The CDR3 loop reads CASSIGPNTEAFF. Written as DNA, the CDR3 is TGTGCCAGTAGTATAGGGCCGAACACTGAAGCTTTCTTT.

This sequence joins TRBV30 and TRBJ1-6, with D possibly matching TRBD1 (5 bases). Per germline, CDR1 GTSNPN and CDR2 SVGIG (reference sequence). Trimming took 1 base from V and 8 from J, leaving 12 bases between them. The CDR3 covers 14 residues. The CDR3 protein is CAWSGAGWYSPLHF. The CDR3, as DNA: TGTGCCTGGAGTGGGGCAGGGTGGTATTCACCCCTCCACTTT.

The chain employs TRBV28 and TRBJ2-6, with 9 bases identical to TRBD1. The CDR3 spans 18 residues. The junction had 8 bases not matched to a gene; V was cut back by 5 bases and J by 0 bases. The V gene's germline CDR1 is MDHEN and CDR2 SYDVKM. In DNA, the CDR3 is TGTGCCAGCAGTCTTTCCGGGACAGGGCTCTCTGGGGCCAACGTCCTGACTTTC. Amino acids: CASSLSGTGLSGANVLTF.

This rearrangement joins TRBV6-5 to TRBJ1-5, with 8 bases that match TRBD1. J gave up 3 bases and V 6 bases, and 7 bases lay outside the gene matches. In germline, CDR1 is MNHEY, CDR2 SVGAGI. The CDR3 runs to 15 residues. CDR3 nucleotides: TGTGCCAGCAGCGATCGGACAGGGTACAATCAGCCCCAGCATTTT. This encodes CASSDRTGYNQPQHF.

The V and J genes are TRBV27 and TRBJ2-2; D not certain. Germline values: CDR1 MNHEY, CDR2 SMNVEV (reference sequence). This CDR3 contains 15 residues. The V end lost 7 bases, the J end lost 3 bases, and 15 bases lay between the germline ends. CDR3 region: CASTDMSEYTGELFF. CDR3 sequence (DNA): TGTGCCAGCACTGATATGTCAGAGTACACCGGGGAGCTGTTTTTT.

The rearrangement uses TRBV19 and TRBJ2-1; D gene unclear. V dropped 0 bases and J dropped 9 bases, with 6 bases sitting between them. The germline CDR1 and CDR2 sequences are LNHDA and SQIVND (reference sequence). The CDR3 runs to 12 residues. CDR3 nucleotides: TGTGCCAGTAGTATAGAAGTTGGTGAGCAGTTCTTC. This codes for CASSIEVGEQFF.

This clone was counted between two and nine times. The chain couples TRBV12-5 to TRBJ2-3, with no clear D. The CDR3 contains 16 residues. The germline V gene has CDR1 LGHNT and CDR2 FRNRAP. V lost 3 bases and J 2 bases, leaving 15 bases between the germline ends. DNA of the CDR3: TGTGCTAGTGGTTTTCACCTTGTTCCACTCACAGATACGCAGTATTTT. Protein product: CASGFHLVPLTDTQYF.